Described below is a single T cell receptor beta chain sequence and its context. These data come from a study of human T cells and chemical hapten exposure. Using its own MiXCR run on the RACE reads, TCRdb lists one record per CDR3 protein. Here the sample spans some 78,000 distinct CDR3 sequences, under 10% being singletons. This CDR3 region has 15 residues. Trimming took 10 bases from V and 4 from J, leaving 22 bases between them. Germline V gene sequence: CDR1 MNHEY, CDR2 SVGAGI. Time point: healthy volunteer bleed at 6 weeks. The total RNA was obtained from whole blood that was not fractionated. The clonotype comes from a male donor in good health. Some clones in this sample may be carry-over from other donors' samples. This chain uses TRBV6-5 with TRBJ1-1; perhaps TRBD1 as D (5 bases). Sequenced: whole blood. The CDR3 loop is CATSGTGPDGTEAFF. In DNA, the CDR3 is TGTGCCACCTCGGGTACAGGTCCGGATGGCACTGAAGCTTTCTTT.